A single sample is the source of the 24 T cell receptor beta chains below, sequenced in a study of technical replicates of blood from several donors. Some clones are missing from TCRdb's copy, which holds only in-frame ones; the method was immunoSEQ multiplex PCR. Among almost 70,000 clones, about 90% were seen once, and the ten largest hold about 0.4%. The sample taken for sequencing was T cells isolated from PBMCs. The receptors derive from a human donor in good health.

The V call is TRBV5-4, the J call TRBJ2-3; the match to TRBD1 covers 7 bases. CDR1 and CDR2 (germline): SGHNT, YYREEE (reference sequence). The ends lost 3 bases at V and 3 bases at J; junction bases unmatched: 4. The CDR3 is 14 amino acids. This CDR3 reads CASSSTGLTDTQYF. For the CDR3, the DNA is TGTGCCAGCAGCTCGACAGGGTTGACAGATACGCAGTATTTT.

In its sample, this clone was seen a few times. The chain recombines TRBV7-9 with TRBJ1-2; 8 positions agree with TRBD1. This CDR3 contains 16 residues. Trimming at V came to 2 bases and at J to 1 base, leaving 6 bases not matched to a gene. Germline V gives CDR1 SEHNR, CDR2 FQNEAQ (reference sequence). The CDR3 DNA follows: TGTGCCAGCAGCTTAAAGGACAGGGTGCTTAACTATGGCTACACCTTC. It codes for CASSLKDRVLNYGYTF.

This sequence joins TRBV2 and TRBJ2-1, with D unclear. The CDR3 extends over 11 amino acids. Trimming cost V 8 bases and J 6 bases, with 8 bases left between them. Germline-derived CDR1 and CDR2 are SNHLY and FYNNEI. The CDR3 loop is CASGLGNEQFF. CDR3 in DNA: TGTGCCAGCGGGCTGGGCAATGAGCAGTTCTTC. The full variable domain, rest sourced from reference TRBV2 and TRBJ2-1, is EPEVTQTPSHQVTQMGQEVILRCVPISNHLYFYWYRQILGQKVEFLVSFYNNEISEKSEIFDDQFSVERPDGSNFTLKIRSTKLEDSAMYFCASGLGNEQFFGPGTRLTVL.

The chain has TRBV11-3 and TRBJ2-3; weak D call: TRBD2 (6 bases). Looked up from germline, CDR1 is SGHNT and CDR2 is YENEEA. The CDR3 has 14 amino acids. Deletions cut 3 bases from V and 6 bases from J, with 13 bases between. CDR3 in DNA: TGTGCCAGCAGCTTGCCCGGGACTGTGGATACGCAGTATTTT. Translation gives CASSLPGTVDTQYF.

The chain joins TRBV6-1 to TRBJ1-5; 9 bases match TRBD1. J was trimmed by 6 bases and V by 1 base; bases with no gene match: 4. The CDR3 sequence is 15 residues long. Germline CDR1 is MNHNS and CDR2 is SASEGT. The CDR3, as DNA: TGTGCCAGCAGTGAAGGGACAGGGGTTGTTCAGCCCCAGCATTTT. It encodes CASSEGTGVVQPQHF.

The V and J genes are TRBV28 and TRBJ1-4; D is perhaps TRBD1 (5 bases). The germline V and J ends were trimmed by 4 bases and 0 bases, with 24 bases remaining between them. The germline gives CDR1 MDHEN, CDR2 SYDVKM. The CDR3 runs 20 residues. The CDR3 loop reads CASSSPLGPWGFTTNEKLFF. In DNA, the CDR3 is TGTGCCAGCAGTTCCCCCCTAGGGCCCTGGGGCTTCACAACTAATGAAAAACTGTTTTTT.

The CDR3 reads CASSEPEGTSGWTGELFF. The CDR3 nucleotides are TGTGCCAGCAGTGAACCGGAGGGGACTAGCGGGTGGACCGGGGAGCTGTTTTTT. This chain connects TRBV2 to TRBJ2-2; 12 bases agree with TRBD2. Germline assignment: CDR1 SNHLY and CDR2 FYNNEI. V gave up 2 bases and J gave up 5 bases; unmatched junction bases: 9. This CDR3 is 18 amino acids long. Full variable domain (rest looked up from reference TRBV2 and TRBJ2-2): EPEVTQTPSHQVTQMGQEVILRCVPISNHLYFYWYRQILGQKVEFLVSFYNNEISEKSEIFDDQFSVERPDGSNFTLKIRSTKLEDSAMYFCASSEPEGTSGWTGELFFGEGSRLTVL.

This CDR3 reads CASSPIWRDTEAFF. CDR3 in DNA: TGTGCCAGCAGCCCAATCTGGAGGGACACTGAAGCTTTCTTT. The chain joins TRBV7-8 to TRBJ1-1, with D unresolved. CDR1 SGHVS and CDR2 FQNEAQ come from the germline V gene. The V and J ends lost 5 bases and 3 bases respectively, with 13 bases between them. CDR3 length: 14 amino acids.

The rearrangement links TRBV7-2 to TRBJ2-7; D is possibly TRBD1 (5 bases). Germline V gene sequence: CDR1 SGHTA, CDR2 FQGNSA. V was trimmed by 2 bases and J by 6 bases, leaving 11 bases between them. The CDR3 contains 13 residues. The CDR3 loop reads CASSLSRVTEQYF. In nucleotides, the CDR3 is TGTGCCAGCAGCTTAAGCAGGGTAACCGAGCAGTACTTC.

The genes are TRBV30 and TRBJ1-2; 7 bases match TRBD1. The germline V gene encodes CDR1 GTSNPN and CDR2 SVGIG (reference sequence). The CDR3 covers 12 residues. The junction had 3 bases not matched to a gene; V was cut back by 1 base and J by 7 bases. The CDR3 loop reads CAWSEGGRGYTF. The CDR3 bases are TGTGCCTGGAGTGAAGGGGGCCGTGGCTACACCTTC.

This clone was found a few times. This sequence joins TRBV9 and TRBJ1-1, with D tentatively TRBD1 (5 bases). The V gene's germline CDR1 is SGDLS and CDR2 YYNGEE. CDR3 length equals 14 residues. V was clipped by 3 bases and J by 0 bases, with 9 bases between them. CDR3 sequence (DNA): TGTGCCAGCAGCGGGGGGGTTTTGAACACTGAAGCTTTCTTT. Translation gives CASSGGVLNTEAFF.

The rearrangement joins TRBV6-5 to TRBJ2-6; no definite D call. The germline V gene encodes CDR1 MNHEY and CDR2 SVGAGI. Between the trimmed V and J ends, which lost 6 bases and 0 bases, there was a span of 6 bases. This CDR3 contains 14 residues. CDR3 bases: TGTGCCAGCAGCCGGAGCTCTGGGGCCAACGTCCTGACTTTC. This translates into CASSRSSGANVLTF.

The CDR3 protein is CASSYRDREYSNQPQHF. In DNA form, the CDR3 reads TGTGCCAGTAGTTACAGAGACAGGGAGTATAGCAATCAGCCCCAGCATTTT. The chain has TRBV19 and TRBJ1-5; 7 nucleotides line up with TRBD1. The germline CDR1 and CDR2 sequences are LNHDA and SQIVND (reference sequence). The V segment lost 5 bases and the J segment 0 bases; nucleotides outside the gene matches: 10. The CDR3 contains 17 residues. Complete variable domain (other parts from reference TRBV19 and TRBJ1-5): DGGITQSPKYLFRKEGQNVTLSCEQNLNHDAMYWYRQDPGQGLRLIYYSQIVNDFQKGDIAEGYSVSREKKESFPLTVTSAQKNPTAFYLCASSYRDREYSNQPQHFGDGTRLSIL.

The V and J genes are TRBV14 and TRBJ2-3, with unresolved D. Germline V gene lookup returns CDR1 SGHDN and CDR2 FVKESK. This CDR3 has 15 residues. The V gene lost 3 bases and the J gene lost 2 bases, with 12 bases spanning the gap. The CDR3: CASSHFGLLTDTQYF. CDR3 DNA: TGTGCCAGCAGCCATTTTGGCCTGCTCACAGATACGCAGTATTTT.

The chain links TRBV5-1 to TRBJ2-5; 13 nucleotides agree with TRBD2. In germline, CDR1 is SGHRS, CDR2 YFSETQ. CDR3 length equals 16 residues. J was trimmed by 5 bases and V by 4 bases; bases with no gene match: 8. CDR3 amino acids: CASSPRTSGSGETQYF. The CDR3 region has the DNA TGCGCCAGCAGCCCTAGGACTAGCGGGAGCGGGGAGACCCAGTACTTC.

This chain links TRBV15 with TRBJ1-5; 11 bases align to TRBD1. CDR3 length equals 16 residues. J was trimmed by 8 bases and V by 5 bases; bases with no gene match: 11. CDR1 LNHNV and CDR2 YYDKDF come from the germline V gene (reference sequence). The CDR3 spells CATSFRTGGLGEPQHF. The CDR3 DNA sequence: TGTGCCACCAGCTTTAGGACAGGGGGCTTAGGTGAGCCCCAGCATTTT.

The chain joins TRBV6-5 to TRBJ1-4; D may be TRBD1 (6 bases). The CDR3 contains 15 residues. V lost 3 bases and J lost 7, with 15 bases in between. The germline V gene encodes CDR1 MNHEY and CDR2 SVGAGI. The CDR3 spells CASSYSTGYIEKLFF. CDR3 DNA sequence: TGTGCCAGCAGTTATTCAACAGGGTACATTGAAAAACTGTTTTTT.

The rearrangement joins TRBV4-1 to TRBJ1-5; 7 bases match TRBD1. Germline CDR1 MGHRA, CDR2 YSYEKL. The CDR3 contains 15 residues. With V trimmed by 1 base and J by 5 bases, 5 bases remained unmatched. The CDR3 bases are TGCGCCAGCAGCCAAGGGCTACAGGGGCATCAGCCCCAGCATTTT. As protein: CASSQGLQGHQPQHF.

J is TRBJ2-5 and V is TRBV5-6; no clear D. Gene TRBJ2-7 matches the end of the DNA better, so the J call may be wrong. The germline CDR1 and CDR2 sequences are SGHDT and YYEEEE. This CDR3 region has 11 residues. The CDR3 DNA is TGTGCCAGCAGCTTCTCCTACGAGCAGTACTTC. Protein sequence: CASSFSYEQYF.

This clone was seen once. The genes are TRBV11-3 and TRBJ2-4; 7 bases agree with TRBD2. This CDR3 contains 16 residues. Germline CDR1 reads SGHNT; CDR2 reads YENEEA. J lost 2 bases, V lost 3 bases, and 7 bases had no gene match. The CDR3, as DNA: TGTGCCAGCAGCTTTCTAGCGGAGGGGACCAAAAACATTCAGTACTTC. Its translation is CASSFLAEGTKNIQYF.

The CDR3 sequence is CASSLGLAGGYEQYF. CDR3 sequence (DNA): TGTGCCAGCAGCCTAGGACTAGCGGGAGGGTACGAGCAGTACTTC. The rearrangement joins TRBV6-1 to TRBJ2-7, with TRBD2 matching over 15 bases. The V gene end was trimmed by 6 bases and the J gene end by 4 bases; junction bases not matched to a gene: 4. CDR1 and CDR2 from the germline V gene are MNHNS and SASEGT. This CDR3 has 15 residues.

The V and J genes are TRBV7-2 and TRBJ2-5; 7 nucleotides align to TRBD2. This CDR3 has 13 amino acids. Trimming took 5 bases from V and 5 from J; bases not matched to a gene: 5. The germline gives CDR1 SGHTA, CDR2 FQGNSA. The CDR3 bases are TGTGCCAGCAGCCTAAGCGGGATGGAGACCCAGTACTTC. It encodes CASSLSGMETQYF.

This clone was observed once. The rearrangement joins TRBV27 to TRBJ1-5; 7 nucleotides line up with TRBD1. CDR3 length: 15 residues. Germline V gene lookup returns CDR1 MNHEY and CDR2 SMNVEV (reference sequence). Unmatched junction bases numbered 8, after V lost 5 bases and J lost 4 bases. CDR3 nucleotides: TGTGCCAGCAGTCCCGGGACAGTGGCAAATCAGCCCCAGCATTTT. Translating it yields CASSPGTVANQPQHF.

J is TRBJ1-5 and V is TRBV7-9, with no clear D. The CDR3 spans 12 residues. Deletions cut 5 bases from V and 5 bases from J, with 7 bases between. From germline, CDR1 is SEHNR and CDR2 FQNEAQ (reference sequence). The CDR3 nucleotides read TGTGCCAGCAGCCGGGAAGATCAGCCCCAGCATTTT. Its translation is CASSREDQPQHF.